This T cell receptor beta chain was found in a study of T-cell memory formation after mild COVID-19. Study as a whole: Clusters were largely donor specific.

TCRdb processed the 5' RACE reads anew with MiXCR; each CDR3 protein has one entry. This table has approximately 260,000 distinct CDR3 sequences, roughly 16% appearing once. The CDR3 contains 14 residues. Germline V CDR1 and CDR2: SGHTA, FQGNSA. Losses at the gene ends were 5 bases for V and 5 bases for J; bases not matched to a gene: 7. Whole-study findings and limits: While clones contracting from day 15 to 85 were balanced between CD4 and CD8, later expanders leaned CD4+.

There are many counts of this clonotype. The antigen is undetermined. The source is a man between 18 and 29 years old who had mild COVID-19 (a few samples of this study predate the infection). Cell type and time point are not known. This chain connects TRBV7-2 to TRBJ2-5; 8 nucleotides align to TRBD2. The material sequenced was PBMCs or a T cell subset sorted from them (not recorded which). CDR3 coding DNA: TGTGCCAGCAGCCGGGGGGGGTCAGGGGAGACCCAGTACTTC. Encoded protein: CASSRGGSGETQYF.